The following is a T cell receptor beta chain sequence with its context. The sample originates from a study of shared clonotypes between healthy human individuals. The germline V gene has CDR1 SGHRS and CDR2 YFSETQ. Trimming took off 5 bases at V and 0 bases at J, with 21 bases between the two ends. The CDR3 has 17 amino acids. Clones were sequenced by immunoSEQ multiplex PCR, and TCRdb holds only the in-frame ones, with some missing. The profile covers 520,000 or so clones, with more than 65% appearing a single time and over 10% taken by the ten largest. The receptor comes from a woman aged 40 to 49 in good health. Some clones in this sample may be carry-over from other donors' samples. The chain joins TRBV5-1 to TRBJ2-7, with D unclear. The sequencing input was PBMCs. DNA for the CDR3: TGCGCCAGCAGTTTCACGGGTTCCGGGTCCCACTCCTACGAGCAGTACTTC. Its protein product is CASSFTGSGSHSYEQYF.